This T cell receptor (beta chain) was found in a study of cytomegalovirus exposure and HLA in healthy donors. Study-wide points: Through in vitro validation, a few CMV-associated chains were shown to be specific for CMV antigens. Among TCR sequences, most were rare, though some public TCRs appeared in many donors. Both high specificity and high sensitivity reportedly marked the classifier's diagnosis of cytomegalovirus status. Sequencing likely produced, as an artifact, a cluster of highly shared sequence variants.

PCR employed 60 Vbeta and 13 Jbeta primers. TCRdb's copy holds only in-frame clones and misses some; the assay was immunoSEQ multiplex PCR. The data hold 100,000 to 150,000 clones, with over 65% observed a single time. To note about this clone: Its target is unknown.

This CDR3 region has 13 residues. CDR1 is KGHSH and CDR2 is LQKENI in the germline V gene. Deletions cut 5 bases from V and 2 bases from J, with 4 bases between. The material sequenced was PBMCs. The chain joins TRBV18 to TRBJ2-6; the D is unclear. The source of this sequence is a man under 40 in good health and CMV-seronegative. DNA for the CDR3: TGTGCCAGCTCAGGGCCTGGGGCCAACGTCCTGACTTTC. It encodes CASSGPGANVLTF.